The clone carrying this T cell receptor beta chain was picked up one time. Its specificity is unknown. Only in-frame clones appear in the TCRdb table, and some are missing; sequencing was by immunoSEQ multiplex PCR. There are tens of thousands of clones in the sample; nearly 75% occur only once, and about 2.3% lies in the top ten. CD4+ T cell isolation took place after approximately ten days of culture. Subjects were given two BNT162b2 or mRNA-1273 vaccine doses. Trimming pared 4 bases from V and 5 bases from J, leaving 22 bases between. Germline-derived CDR1 and CDR2 are SGHRS and YFSETQ. This CDR3 contains 17 residues. This sample was taken from a study of vaccination effects on CD4 cells after COVID-19. As for the study in general: Wells of more than 1.5 million PBMC each were grown with 10 IU/ml IL-2 and 9.5 to 10 ug/ml peptides.

The origin of this receptor is a human donor who received a COVID-19 vaccine. The material sequenced was CD4+ T cells from PBMCs cultured without peptide, taken after COVID-19 vaccination. The gene calls are TRBV5-1 and TRBJ2-1, with a tentative D call TRBD1 (6 bases). CDR3: CASSPKRPTGTNNEQFF. The DNA for the CDR3 is TGCGCCAGCAGCCCGAAACGACCAACAGGGACAAACAATGAGCAGTTCTTC.